Shown below are 2 T cell receptor beta chains from a single sample sequenced in a study of shared T cell receptors in the human thymus. TCRdb keeps only in-frame clones here, not all; method: immunoSEQ multiplex PCR. Of 640,000 or so clones listed, about 90% were seen once; the top ten hold approximately 0.0097%. These data were also reused for a study on human thymus T cells.

Sequencing was performed on thymocytes. These receptors all come from a boy in the first two years of life with a congenital heart defect.

The CDR3 DNA follows: TGTGCCTGGAGTGATGACGGACTAAGCACAGATACGCAGTATTTT. Translation gives CAWSDDGLSTDTQYF. The gene calls are TRBV30 and TRBJ2-3, with D possibly being TRBD2 (6 bases). CDR1 and CDR2 from the germline V gene are GTSNPN and SVGIG (reference sequence). This CDR3 contains 15 residues. The V and J ends lost 1 base and 0 bases respectively, with 11 bases between them.

This chain connects TRBV28 to TRBJ1-5; TRBD1 might be the D (6 bases). V gave up 4 bases and J gave up 1 base, with 11 bases separating them. Germline loops: CDR1 MDHEN, CDR2 SYDVKM. The CDR3 spans 15 residues. The CDR3 bases are TGTGCCAGCAGTTCTGGGGGGGCGAGCAATCAGCCCCAGCATTTT. Its protein product is CASSSGGASNQPQHF.